These 5 T cell receptor beta chains were all obtained from the same sample, sequenced in a study of OX40 agonist ivuxolimab in advanced cancers. The data were produced by immunoSEQ multiplex PCR, yet TCRdb's version contains in-frame clones alone and is incomplete. The sample consists of 65,000 to 100,000 clones, approximately 85% of them appearing once. Material: CD4+ or CD8+ T cells sorted from blood, obtained in a trial of the OX40 agonist ivuxolimab. The source is an adult with an advanced solid tumor such as melanoma, head and neck, liver or kidney cancer.

Only one count was recorded for this clone. Here the CDR3 DNA reads TGTGCCAGCAGCTTGAAGCCTCTCGGGAATTCACCCCTCCACTTT. This sequence encodes CASSLKPLGNSPLHF. The chain combines TRBV7-9 with TRBJ1-6; D ambiguous. The CDR3 has 15 amino acids. Germline V gene data show CDR1 as SEHNR and CDR2 as FQNEAQ (reference sequence). V dropped 3 bases and J dropped 7 bases, with 13 bases sitting between them.

The V and J genes are TRBV6-5 and TRBJ1-6; TRBD1 is a possible D gene (5 bases). The CDR3 spans 15 residues. Germline V gene data show CDR1 as MNHEY and CDR2 as SVGAGI. Trimming pared 5 bases from V and 6 bases from J, leaving 14 bases between. CDR3 sequence: CASSPGTFFNSPLHF. The CDR3 DNA is TGTGCCAGCAGTCCCGGGACCTTCTTTAATTCACCCCTCCACTTT.

The chain has TRBV5-8 and TRBJ1-4; maybe TRBD1 (5 bases). Between the trimmed V and J ends, which lost 2 bases and 8 bases, there was a span of 16 bases. The germline V gene has CDR1 SGHTS and CDR2 YDEGEE. The CDR3 is 15 amino acids. CDR3 DNA: TGTGCCAGCAGCTTCACGTCCCGGGAGGGGGAAAAACTGTTTTTT. Translated, it gives CASSFTSREGEKLFF.

The rearrangement uses TRBV6-6 and TRBJ2-7; D is ambiguous. There are 15 residues in the CDR3. Germline CDR1 MNHNY, CDR2 SVGAGI (reference sequence). Trimming cost V 6 bases and J 5 bases, with 20 bases left between them. The CDR3 spells CASSPLGSPVHEQYF. CDR3 DNA: TGTGCCAGCAGCCCCCTGGGGTCCCCCGTCCACGAGCAGTACTTC.

V usage is TRBV7-9 and J usage is TRBJ2-7; 9 bases are shared with TRBD1. J lost 1 base, V lost 5 bases, and 9 bases had no gene match. Germline CDR1 SEHNR, CDR2 FQNEAQ (reference sequence). The CDR3 is 16 amino acids. The CDR3 DNA reads as TGTGCCAGCAGCACGACAGGGGGACTTGCGTCCTACGAGCAGTACTTC. It is translated as CASSTTGGLASYEQYF.